A selection of T cell receptor beta chains follows, all from one sample in a study of cytomegalovirus exposure and HLA in healthy donors. TCRdb's copy holds only in-frame clones and misses some; the assay was immunoSEQ multiplex PCR. The table records roughly 110,000 clones, about 81% of them present only once. The sample was PBMCs. These receptors were obtained from a male donor in good health and CMV-seropositive. CDR3s include the opening cysteine and the closing phenylalanine or tryptophan. Each record gives: J gene, CDR3 length, D gene, clone size, V gene, CDR3 DNA, CDR3 protein. The D gene is left open where the match is weak. Where a row states a size, it is once, few, many or the class of an expanded clone; other rows omit it.

j_call: TRBJ2-5; cdr3_length: 15; d_call: TRBD2; clone_size: .; v_call: TRBV28; cdr3_nt: TGTGCCAGCAGTCCCCGACTAGCCTCACAAGAGACCCAGTACTTC; cdr3_aa: CASSPRLASQETQYF
j_call: TRBJ2-4; cdr3_length: 16; d_call: TRBD2; clone_size: .; v_call: TRBV19; cdr3_nt: TGTGCCAGTAGGCGGGGGCGGGGGGGCGGCAAAAACATTCAGTACTTC; cdr3_aa: CASRRGRGGGKNIQYF
j_call: TRBJ1-1; cdr3_length: 15; d_call: TRBD1; clone_size: .; v_call: TRBV5-4; cdr3_nt: TGTGCCAGCAGCTTAAGGGACAGAATGAACACTGAAGCTTTCTTT; cdr3_aa: CASSLRDRMNTEAFF
j_call: TRBJ2-5; cdr3_length: 13; d_call: .; clone_size: .; v_call: TRBV6-5; cdr3_nt: TGTGCCAGCAGAGAGCCAAACCAAGAGACCCAGTACTTC; cdr3_aa: CASREPNQETQYF
j_call: TRBJ2-2; cdr3_length: 14; d_call: TRBD2; clone_size: .; v_call: TRBV29-1; cdr3_nt: TGCAGCGTCGACTCTAGCGGGAGTTCCGGGGAGCTGTTTTTT; cdr3_aa: CSVDSSGSSGELFF
j_call: TRBJ2-7; cdr3_length: 12; d_call: .; clone_size: .; v_call: TRBV29-1; cdr3_nt: TGCAGCGCCGTGCAGGGTGGGTACGAGCAGTACTTC; cdr3_aa: CSAVQGGYEQYF
j_call: TRBJ1-1; cdr3_length: 13; d_call: TRBD1; clone_size: once; v_call: TRBV18; cdr3_nt: TGTGCCAGCTCAGACAGGGGAAGGACTGAAGCTTTCTTT; cdr3_aa: CASSDRGRTEAFF
j_call: TRBJ1-1; cdr3_length: 15; d_call: .; clone_size: .; v_call: TRBV9; cdr3_nt: TGTGCCAGCAGCGTAGGGGGTCGGGGTACCACTGAAGCTTTCTTT; cdr3_aa: CASSVGGRGTTEAFF
j_call: TRBJ1-1; cdr3_length: 13; d_call: .; clone_size: .; v_call: TRBV19; cdr3_nt: TGTGCCAGTAGTATAGATGGGGCCTATGAAGCTTTCTTT; cdr3_aa: CASSIDGAYEAFF
j_call: TRBJ2-7; cdr3_length: 16; d_call: .; clone_size: .; v_call: TRBV19; cdr3_nt: TGTGCCAGTAGCTTACCGAGTGCGATGGGCCCCTACGAGCAGTACTTC; cdr3_aa: CASSLPSAMGPYEQYF
j_call: TRBJ2-7; cdr3_length: 14; d_call: .; clone_size: few; v_call: TRBV19; cdr3_nt: TGTGCCAGTAGTAGCCAGGGTGGTCGCCACGAGCAGTACTTC; cdr3_aa: CASSSQGGRHEQYF
j_call: TRBJ2-2; cdr3_length: 12; d_call: .; clone_size: .; v_call: TRBV30; cdr3_nt: TGTGCCTGGGGACAAAACACCGGGGAGCTGTTTTTT; cdr3_aa: CAWGQNTGELFF
j_call: TRBJ2-3; cdr3_length: 16; d_call: TRBD2; clone_size: .; v_call: TRBV9; cdr3_nt: TGTGCCAGCAGCGTCCGGAGCGGGACTAGCACAGATACGCAGTATTTT; cdr3_aa: CASSVRSGTSTDTQYF
j_call: TRBJ2-3; cdr3_length: 15; d_call: TRBD2; clone_size: once; v_call: TRBV9; cdr3_nt: TGTGCCAGCAGCGTAGAGCGGGGGGGGAAAGATACGCAGTATTTT; cdr3_aa: CASSVERGGKDTQYF
j_call: TRBJ1-2; cdr3_length: 16; d_call: TRBD1; clone_size: .; v_call: TRBV7-8; cdr3_nt: TGTGCCAGCAGCTACGGACAGGGGGCATGGCCCTATGGCTACACCTTC; cdr3_aa: CASSYGQGAWPYGYTF
j_call: TRBJ1-4; cdr3_length: 14; d_call: .; clone_size: .; v_call: TRBV18; cdr3_nt: TGTGCCAGCTCACCGGGACACTCTAATGAAAAACTGTTTTTT; cdr3_aa: CASSPGHSNEKLFF